This T cell receptor (beta chain) is drawn from a study of cytomegalovirus exposure and HLA in healthy donors. Use of 60 Vbeta and 13 Jbeta primers characterized the PCR. This table comes from immunoSEQ multiplex PCR, and its TCRdb copy is limited to in-frame clones, with some not included. The sample holds some 130,000 clones, roughly 70% seen once. General observations from the study: A link between a missense DCLRE1C variant and TCR beta V- and J-gene trimming emerged from a later analysis. A list of more than 150 TCR beta chains associated with cytomegalovirus was given.

V was trimmed by 4 bases and J by 4 bases, leaving 13 bases between them. Germline CDR1 is LNHDA and CDR2 is SQIVND (reference sequence). The CDR3 length is 14 residues. Points on this clone: The antigen is not known.

V and J are TRBV19 and TRBJ1-1, with a possible D match to TRBD1 (5 bases). The sequencing sample was made of PBMCs. The sequence came from a man aged 40-50 years in good health and CMV-seronegative. CDR3 amino acids: CASSRAPGSTEAFF. The CDR3 nucleotides are TGTGCCAGTAGTAGGGCCCCAGGGTCCACTGAAGCTTTCTTT.